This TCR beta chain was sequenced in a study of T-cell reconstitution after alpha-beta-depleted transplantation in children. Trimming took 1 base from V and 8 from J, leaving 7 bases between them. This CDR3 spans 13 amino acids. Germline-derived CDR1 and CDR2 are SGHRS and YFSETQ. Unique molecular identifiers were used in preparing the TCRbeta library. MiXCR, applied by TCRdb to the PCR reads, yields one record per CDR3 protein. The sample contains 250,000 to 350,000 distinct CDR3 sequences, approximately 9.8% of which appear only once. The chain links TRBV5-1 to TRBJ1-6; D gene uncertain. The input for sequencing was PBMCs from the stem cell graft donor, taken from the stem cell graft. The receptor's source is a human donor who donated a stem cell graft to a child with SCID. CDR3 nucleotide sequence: TGCGCCAGCAGCTTGCGGGATGATTCACCCCTCCACTTT. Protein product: CASSLRDDSPLHF.